The 2 T cell receptor beta chains listed next were all sequenced from one sample in a study of spatial heterogeneity in lung cancer. Broader study findings: Tumors with more nonsynonymous mutations had more expanded intratumoral alpha and beta TCRs.

TCRdb re-called the 5' RACE reads through MiXCR, storing one row per CDR3 protein. Of about 23,000 distinct CDR3 sequences in the sample, 5% to 7.5% were seen once. These receptors are not linked to any known antigen. This sample's time point: sample taken at primary tumor resection. The sample here was lung tumor tissue, taken at surgery. The receptors stem from a male donor with early-stage non-small cell lung cancer.

There are many counts of this clonotype. The CDR3 DNA sequence: TGTGCCAGCAGCAGGACAGTAAACACTGAAGCTTTCTTT. It specifies CASSRTVNTEAFF. The chain links TRBV6-6 to TRBJ1-1, with TRBD1 as a possible D gene (6 bases). The CDR3 is made up of 13 amino acids. V was pared by 6 bases and J by 2 bases, with 10 bases between. The V gene's germline CDR1 is MNHNY and CDR2 SVGAGI (reference sequence).

This clonotype ranks as large. The CDR3 here is CASSEGQGRLYTQYF. The CDR3 DNA sequence: TGTGCCAGCAGCGAAGGACAGGGGCGCCTCTATACGCAGTATTTT. The rearrangement joins TRBV9 to TRBJ2-3; TRBD1 matches 9 bases. V trimming: 3 bases; J trimming: 7 bases; junction bases outside the gene matches: 9. The CDR3 totals 15 residues. Germline V CDR1 and CDR2: SGDLS, YYNGEE.